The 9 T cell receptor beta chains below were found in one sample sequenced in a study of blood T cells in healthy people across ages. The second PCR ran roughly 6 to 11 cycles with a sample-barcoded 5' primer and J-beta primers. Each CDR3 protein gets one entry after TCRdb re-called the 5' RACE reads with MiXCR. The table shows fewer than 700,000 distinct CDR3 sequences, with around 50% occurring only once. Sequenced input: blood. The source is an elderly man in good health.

The CDR3 bases are TGCAGTGCTAGATCTGACGGGAACACTGAAGCTTTCTTT. It is translated as CSARSDGNTEAFF. The chain links TRBV20-1 to TRBJ1-1; D gene uncertain. Trimming removed 2 bases from V and 1 base from J, with 8 bases in between. The germline gives CDR1 DFQATT, CDR2 SNEGSKA (reference sequence). The CDR3 has 13 residues.

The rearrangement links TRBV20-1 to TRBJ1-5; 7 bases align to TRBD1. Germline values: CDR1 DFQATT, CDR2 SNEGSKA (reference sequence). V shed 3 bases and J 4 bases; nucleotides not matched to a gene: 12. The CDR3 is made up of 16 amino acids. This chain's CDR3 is CSASNFRDRVNQPQHF. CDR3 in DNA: TGCAGTGCTAGCAACTTCCGTGACAGGGTGAATCAGCCCCAGCATTTT.

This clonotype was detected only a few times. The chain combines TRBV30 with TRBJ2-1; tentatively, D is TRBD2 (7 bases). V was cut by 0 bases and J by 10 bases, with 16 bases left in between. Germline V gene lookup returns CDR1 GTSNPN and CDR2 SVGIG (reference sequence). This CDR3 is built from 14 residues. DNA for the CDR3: TGTGCCTGGAGTGTGAGGGGGAGGGCCCGCGAGCAGTTCTTC. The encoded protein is CAWSVRGRAREQFF.

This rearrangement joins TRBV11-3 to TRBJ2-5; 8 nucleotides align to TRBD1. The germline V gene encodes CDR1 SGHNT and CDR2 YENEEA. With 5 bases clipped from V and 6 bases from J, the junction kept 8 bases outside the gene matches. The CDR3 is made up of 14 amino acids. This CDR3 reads CASSQAQGAKTQYF. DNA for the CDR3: TGTGCCAGCAGCCAAGCCCAGGGGGCAAAGACCCAGTACTTC.

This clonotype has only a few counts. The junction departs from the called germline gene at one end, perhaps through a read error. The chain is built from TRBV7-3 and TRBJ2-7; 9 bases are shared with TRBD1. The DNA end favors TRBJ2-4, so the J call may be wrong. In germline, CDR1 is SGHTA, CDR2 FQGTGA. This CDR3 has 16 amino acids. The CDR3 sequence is CASSLTGTGTKNIQYF. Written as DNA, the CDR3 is TGTGCCAGCAGCCTAACCGGGACAGGGACCAAAAACATTCAGTACTTC.

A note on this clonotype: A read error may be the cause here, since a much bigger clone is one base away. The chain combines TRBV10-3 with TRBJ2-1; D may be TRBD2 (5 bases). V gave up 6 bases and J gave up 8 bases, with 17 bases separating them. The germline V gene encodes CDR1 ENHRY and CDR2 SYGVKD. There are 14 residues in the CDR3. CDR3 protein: CAISPQGSRDEQFF. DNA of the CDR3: TGTGCCATCAGCCCTCAAGGGAGCCGGGATGAGCAGTTCTTC.

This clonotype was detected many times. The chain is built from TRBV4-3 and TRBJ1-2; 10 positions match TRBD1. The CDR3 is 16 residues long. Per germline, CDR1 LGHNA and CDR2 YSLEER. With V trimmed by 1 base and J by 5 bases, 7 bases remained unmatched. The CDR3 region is CASSQGGQGGIYGYTF. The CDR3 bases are TGCGCCAGCAGCCAAGGTGGACAGGGGGGAATTTATGGCTACACCTTC.

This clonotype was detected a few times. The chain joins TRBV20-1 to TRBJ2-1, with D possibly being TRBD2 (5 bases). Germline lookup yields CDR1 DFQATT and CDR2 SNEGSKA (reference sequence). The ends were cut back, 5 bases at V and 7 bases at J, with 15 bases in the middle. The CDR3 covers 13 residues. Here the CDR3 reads CSASLAAKNEQFF. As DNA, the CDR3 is TGCAGTGCTTCCCTAGCTGCCAAAAATGAGCAGTTCTTC.

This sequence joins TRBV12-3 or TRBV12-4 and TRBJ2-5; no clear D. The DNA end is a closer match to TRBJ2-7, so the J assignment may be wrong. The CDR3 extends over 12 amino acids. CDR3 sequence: CASRPASDEQYF. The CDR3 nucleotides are TGTGCCAGCAGACCCGCCAGCGACGAGCAGTACTTC.